These 8 T cell receptor beta chains came from one sample sequenced in a study of blood T cell repertoires in COVID-19. TCRdb's copy holds only in-frame clones and misses some; the assay was immunoSEQ multiplex PCR. The table has 9,500 to 10,000 clones, roughly 81% seen once. The sequenced material came from peripheral blood. The origin of the receptors is a man in his 60s with active COVID-19.

This rearrangement joins TRBV9 to TRBJ1-3; a weak D match, TRBD1 (5 bases). The CDR3 contains 18 residues. With 1 base removed from V and 1 base from J, the gap between germline ends came to 18 bases. Germline CDR1 and CDR2: SGDLS and YYNGEE. In DNA, the CDR3 is TGTGCCAGCAGCGTATTTTCAGGGAGGCTAGGGTCTGGAAACACCATATATTTT. Translating it yields CASSVFSGRLGSGNTIYF.

Only one count was recorded for this clone. The V call is TRBV7-3, the J call TRBJ2-5, with TRBD1 matching over 9 bases. Germline-derived CDR1 and CDR2 are SGHTA and FQGTGA. Germline trimming cut 5 bases from V and 3 bases from J; bases unmatched to any gene: 10. CDR3 length: 16 amino acids. CDR3 DNA: TGTGCCAGCAGCCCCTCCTCCGGGACAGGGAAAGAGACCCAGTACTTC. As protein: CASSPSSGTGKETQYF.

V usage is TRBV6-5 and J usage is TRBJ1-4; TRBD1 matches at 8 bases. Unmatched junction bases numbered 5, after V lost 8 bases and J lost 6 bases. Germline-derived CDR1 and CDR2 are MNHEY and SVGAGI. CDR3 size: 13 residues. CDR3 nucleotide sequence: TGTGCCAGCCTGGACAGGGTGCATGAAAAACTGTTTTTT. Amino acid sequence: CASLDRVHEKLFF.

The rearrangement joins TRBV9 to TRBJ1-2, with 12 bases fitting TRBD1. The germline V gene encodes CDR1 SGDLS and CDR2 YYNGEE. This CDR3 contains 15 residues. With V trimmed by 4 bases and J by 6 bases, 7 bases remained unmatched. This chain's CDR3 is CASSPGTGGADGYTF. CDR3 sequence (DNA): TGTGCCAGCAGCCCCGGGACAGGGGGCGCGGATGGCTACACCTTC.

The V gene is TRBV29-1, the J gene TRBJ2-5, with a weak D call TRBD1 (5 bases). The CDR3 consists of 14 residues. Germline-derived CDR1 and CDR2 are SQVTM and ANQGSEA. V gave up 6 bases and J gave up 2 bases, with 16 bases separating them. CDR3 protein: CSVDLTGIQETQYF. The CDR3 DNA reads as TGCAGCGTCGATCTAACAGGTATTCAAGAGACCCAGTACTTC.

The chain joins TRBV9 to TRBJ2-7, with D possibly being TRBD2 (6 bases). Germline values: CDR1 SGDLS, CDR2 YYNGEE. Trimming left V 2 bases short and J 6 bases short, with 18 bases between. The CDR3 extends over 15 amino acids. CDR3 in amino acids: CASSVLDAGAGEQYF. DNA of the CDR3: TGTGCCAGCAGCGTCCTGGACGCCGGAGCGGGCGAGCAGTACTTC.

V usage is TRBV5-1 and J usage is TRBJ1-4; 7 bases align to TRBD1. The CDR3 loop spans 15 amino acids. Germline values: CDR1 SGHRS, CDR2 YFSETQ. Germline trimming cut 5 bases from V and 0 bases from J; bases unmatched to any gene: 4. The CDR3 reads CASREGTATNEKLFF. CDR3 sequence (DNA): TGCGCCAGCAGGGAAGGGACAGCAACTAATGAAAAACTGTTTTTT.

The chain links TRBV3-1 (or the pseudogene TRBV3-2) to TRBJ1-5, with a tentative D call TRBD1 (5 bases). V lost 8 bases and J lost 2, with 13 bases in between. The length of the CDR3 is 14 residues. Germline V gene lookup returns CDR1 LGHDT and CDR2 YNNKEL (reference sequence). The CDR3 here is CASGSGSGNQPQHF. For the CDR3, the DNA is TGTGCCAGCGGCTCAGGGTCTGGCAATCAGCCCCAGCATTTT.